The 29 T cell receptor beta chains listed next were all sequenced from one sample in a study of cytomegalovirus exposure and HLA in healthy donors. The PCR had 60 Vbeta and 13 Jbeta primers. TCRdb's table, derived via immunoSEQ multiplex PCR, lists solely in-frame clones and lacks some. The repertoire holds some 150,000 clones, with 82% as singletons. Source material: PBMCs. These receptors came from a woman between 50 and 59 years old in good health and CMV-seropositive.

V and J are TRBV7-8 and TRBJ2-7; TRBD1 might be the D (5 bases). CDR1 SGHVS and CDR2 FQNEAQ come from the germline V gene. The ends were cut back, 1 base at V and 6 bases at J, with 7 bases in the middle. The CDR3 loop spans 12 amino acids. Here the CDR3 reads CASSLGQLEQYF. CDR3 DNA: TGTGCCAGCAGCTTAGGACAGCTCGAGCAGTACTTC.

This chain joins TRBV6-5 and TRBJ2-7, with D perhaps matching TRBD1 (6 bases). This CDR3 contains 14 residues. V shed 2 bases and J shed 3 bases, with 11 bases lying between them. Germline loops: CDR1 MNHEY, CDR2 SVGAGI. CDR3 coding DNA: TGTGCCAGCAGTTACCAGGGGTCGTACTACGAGCAGTACTTC. Amino acids: CASSYQGSYYEQYF.

V is TRBV7-3 and J is TRBJ2-1, with TRBD2 matching over 8 bases. Germline CDR1 SGHTA, CDR2 FQGTGA. V was pared by 5 bases and J by 8 bases, with 8 bases of the junction left unmatched. CDR3 length equals 14 residues. CDR3 bases: TGTGCCAGCAGCCCTGCCGGGGGGGCATATGAGCAGTTCTTC. It yields the protein CASSPAGGAYEQFF.

CDR3 DNA: TGTGCCAGCAGCGACGGACAGAATTCACCCCTCCACTTT. It yields the protein CASSDGQNSPLHF. This chain connects TRBV7-2 to TRBJ1-6; weak D call: TRBD1 (6 bases). The CDR3 is 13 residues long. Germline CDR1 and CDR2: SGHTA and FQGNSA. The germline V and J ends were trimmed by 5 bases and 7 bases, with 9 bases remaining between them. The full variable domain, with the rest looked up from reference TRBV7-2 and TRBJ1-6, is GAGVSQSPSNKVTEKGKDVELRCDPISGHTALYWYRQSLGQGLEFLIYFQGNSAPDKSGLPSDRFSAERTGGSVSTLTIQRTQQEDSAVYLCASSDGQNSPLHFGNGTRLTVT.

This clone was counted between two and nine times. The chain employs TRBV2 and TRBJ2-3; D call uncertain. The CDR3 sequence is 13 residues long. With 7 bases removed from V and 0 bases from J, the gap between germline ends came to 8 bases. Germline V gives CDR1 SNHLY, CDR2 FYNNEI. The CDR3 here is CASKASSTDTQYF. DNA of the CDR3: TGTGCCAGCAAAGCGTCTAGCACAGATACGCAGTATTTT.

V usage is TRBV5-1 and J usage is TRBJ1-2; TRBD1 might be the D (6 bases). Trimming removed 1 base at V and 5 bases at J, with 15 bases between. The CDR3 consists of 15 residues. From germline, CDR1 is SGHRS and CDR2 YFSETQ. As DNA, the CDR3 is TGCGCCAGCAGCTTGTCGGGCAGGGGTCTTTATGGCTACACCTTC. It is translated as CASSLSGRGLYGYTF.

The chain links TRBV7-2 to TRBJ2-7; TRBD1 matches at 8 bases. V lost 4 bases to trimming and J lost 4 bases; unmatched junction nucleotides: 3. This CDR3 is built from 13 residues. The V gene's germline CDR1 is SGHTA and CDR2 FQGNSA. The DNA for the CDR3 is TGTGCCAGCAGCTGGGGACAGGAATACGAGCAGTACTTC. Translated: CASSWGQEYEQYF.

The genes are TRBV28 and TRBJ2-7, with TRBD1 matching 8 bases. Germline V gives CDR1 MDHEN, CDR2 SYDVKM. The length of the CDR3 is 14 residues. J gave up 3 bases and V 3 bases, and 4 bases lay outside the gene matches. The CDR3 sequence is CASSLGQDLYEQYF. The CDR3 DNA follows: TGTGCCAGCAGTTTGGGACAGGACCTCTACGAGCAGTACTTC.

This chain uses TRBV7-8 with TRBJ2-2; 11 nucleotides align to TRBD2. The CDR3 loop spans 14 amino acids. Germline V gene lookup returns CDR1 SGHVS and CDR2 FQNEAQ. V lost 6 bases and J lost 4; bases outside the gene matches: 1. The CDR3 sequence is CASRGLAATGELFF. The DNA for the CDR3 is TGTGCCAGCAGGGGACTAGCGGCCACCGGGGAGCTGTTTTTT.

This chain links TRBV5-1 with TRBJ2-4, with D possibly matching TRBD2 (5 bases). Trimming removed 9 bases at V and 4 bases at J, with 14 bases between. The germline V gene encodes CDR1 SGHRS and CDR2 YFSETQ. The CDR3 is 13 amino acids. CDR3 sequence: CAMGSWEKNIQYF. The CDR3 DNA sequence: TGCGCCATGGGGAGTTGGGAGAAAAACATTCAGTACTTC.

V gene TRBV2 combines with J gene TRBJ1-1; D not certain. The germline gives CDR1 SNHLY, CDR2 FYNNEI. V was shortened by 5 bases and J by 3 bases, with 4 bases between the two germline ends. This CDR3 contains 11 residues. The CDR3 protein is CASSPYTEAFF. The CDR3 DNA follows: TGTGCCAGCAGTCCCTACACTGAAGCTTTCTTT.

The rearrangement uses TRBV19 and TRBJ2-2, with 12 bases identical to TRBD1. Germline CDR1 is LNHDA and CDR2 is SQIVND (reference sequence). The CDR3 runs to 15 residues. Trimming at V came to 8 bases and at J to 6 bases, leaving 7 bases not matched to a gene. The CDR3 loop reads CASRDRGLSAGELFF. The DNA for the CDR3 is TGTGCCAGTCGGGACAGGGGGCTTTCGGCCGGGGAGCTGTTTTTT.

The genes are TRBV19 and TRBJ2-5; 8 bases agree with TRBD1. The V gene end was trimmed by 4 bases and the J gene end by 5 bases; junction bases not matched to a gene: 9. The length of the CDR3 is 15 residues. Germline CDR1 LNHDA, CDR2 SQIVND (reference sequence). CDR3 protein: CASSSRDRTPETQYF. The CDR3 DNA reads as TGTGCCAGTAGTAGCCGGGACAGGACGCCGGAGACCCAGTACTTC.

This clone was seen a single time. This sequence joins TRBV7-9 and TRBJ2-3; 8 bases line up with TRBD1. The germline CDR1 and CDR2 sequences are SEHNR and FQNEAQ (reference sequence). Germline trimming cut 5 bases from V and 6 bases from J; bases unmatched to any gene: 7. The CDR3 sequence is 14 residues long. The DNA of the CDR3 is TGTGCCAGCAGCCCGGACAGGGATGTGGATACGCAGTATTTT. It codes for CASSPDRDVDTQYF.

The chain recombines TRBV30 with TRBJ1-5; D is undetermined. Trimming took off 2 bases at V and 1 base at J, with 6 bases between the two ends. The CDR3 consists of 13 residues. Germline CDR1 reads GTSNPN; CDR2 reads SVGIG (reference sequence). CDR3 nucleotide sequence: TGTGCCTGGAGTTATCAGAGCAATCAGCCCCAGCATTTT. This encodes CAWSYQSNQPQHF.

CDR3 nucleotides: TGTGCCACCAGCAGAGACAGGGGGCAGGGGCAGCCCCAGCATTTT. Translating it yields CATSRDRGQGQPQHF. V usage is TRBV15 and J usage is TRBJ1-5; TRBD1 agrees at 8 bases. The CDR3 is made up of 15 amino acids. V gave up 0 bases and J gave up 7 bases; unmatched junction bases: 5. CDR1 LNHNV and CDR2 YYDKDF come from the germline V gene (reference sequence).

This chain joins TRBV11-2 and TRBJ2-1, with 12 bases matching TRBD2. CDR3 size: 18 residues. Trimming at V came to 4 bases and at J to 0 bases, leaving 7 bases not matched to a gene. Germline CDR1 SGHAT, CDR2 FQNNGV. CDR3 nucleotides: TGTGCCAGCAGCTCGCCGCCGACTAGCGGGAGCTCCTACAATGAGCAGTTCTTC. This translates into CASSSPPTSGSSYNEQFF.

This clone was found a few times. V and J are TRBV28 and TRBJ1-2; TRBD1 agrees at 8 bases. This CDR3 is built from 14 residues. CDR1 and CDR2 (germline): MDHEN, SYDVKM. J lost 3 bases, V lost 4 bases, and 4 bases had no gene match. CDR3 sequence (DNA): TGTGCCAGCAGTTCCGGGACAGGCTACTATGGCTACACCTTC. Translating gives CASSSGTGYYGYTF.

This chain uses TRBV7-8 with TRBJ1-2, with D possibly matching TRBD1 (6 bases). V was shortened by 4 bases and J by 0 bases, with 9 bases between the two germline ends. This CDR3 is built from 14 residues. Germline V gene sequence: CDR1 SGHVS, CDR2 FQNEAQ. The CDR3 protein is CASSSDSSNYGYTF. CDR3 DNA sequence: TGTGCCAGCAGCTCGGACAGCTCTAACTATGGCTACACCTTC.

The sample holds a few counts of this clone. The CDR3 coding sequence is TGTGCCAGCAGCTTTCGGTCAGGGAACACAGATACGCAGTATTTT. Its translation: CASSFRSGNTDTQYF. The chain has TRBV7-9 and TRBJ2-3, with D possibly being TRBD1 (5 bases). The germline V and J ends were trimmed by 3 bases and 2 bases, with 12 bases remaining between them. Germline V CDR1 and CDR2: SEHNR, FQNEAQ (reference sequence). The CDR3 loop spans 15 amino acids.

The chain joins TRBV6-6 to TRBJ1-3; D is ambiguous. Trimming cost V 2 bases and J 0 bases, with 5 bases left between them. This CDR3 region has 14 residues. CDR1 and CDR2 from the germline V gene are MNHNY and SVGAGI (reference sequence). The CDR3 DNA sequence: TGTGCCAGCAGTTACGGGAGCTCTGGAAACACCATATATTTT. Its protein is CASSYGSSGNTIYF.

V and J are TRBV4-1 and TRBJ1-2; TRBD1 matches at 9 bases. This CDR3 is built from 14 residues. The J segment lost 4 bases and the V segment lost 4 bases, leaving 4 bases of the junction unmatched. Germline assignment: CDR1 MGHRA and CDR2 YSYEKL. DNA for the CDR3: TGCGCCAGCAGCCTTTCGGACAGGGGCTATGGCTACACCTTC. As protein: CASSLSDRGYGYTF.

To note about this clone: Other DNA variants within this sample encode the same CDR3. The J gene is TRBJ2-3, the V gene TRBV7-2, with TRBD2 as a possible D gene (5 bases). The germline V gene has CDR1 SGHTA and CDR2 FQGNSA. The CDR3 is 15 residues long. With 1 base removed from V and 2 bases from J, the gap between germline ends came to 10 bases. The CDR3 nucleotides read TGTGCCAGCAGCTTAGGTCGGGGAATCACAGATACGCAGTATTTT. This translates into CASSLGRGITDTQYF.

The chain links TRBV29-1 to TRBJ1-2, with 7 bases identical to TRBD1. Germline CDR1 and CDR2: SQVTM and ANQGSEA. V trimming: 4 bases; J trimming: 7 bases; junction bases outside the gene matches: 9. The CDR3 contains 13 residues. The CDR3 sequence: CSVVRDRRGGYTF. CDR3 nucleotide sequence: TGCAGCGTTGTCCGGGACAGAAGAGGTGGCTACACCTTC.

The V and J genes are TRBV7-6 and TRBJ2-1; 10 nucleotides align to TRBD2. Germline values: CDR1 SGHVS, CDR2 FNYEAQ. Trimming took 5 bases from V and 4 from J; bases not matched to a gene: 8. The CDR3 spans 16 residues. CDR3 nucleotides: TGTGCCAGCAGCCAGACACTAGCGGGGAGATACAATGAGCAGTTCTTC. This codes for CASSQTLAGRYNEQFF.

The V and J genes are TRBV4-1 and TRBJ1-2, with D tentatively TRBD1 (5 bases). Trimming shortened V by 1 base and J by 0 bases, and 18 bases separated the two germline ends. This CDR3 region has 18 residues. The germline gives CDR1 MGHRA, CDR2 YSYEKL. The CDR3 sequence: CASSQVVVQGGTNYGYTF. DNA of the CDR3: TGCGCCAGCAGCCAAGTTGTTGTCCAGGGCGGGACTAACTATGGCTACACCTTC.

The chain has TRBV11-2 and TRBJ2-7; D is unclear. V was trimmed by 0 bases and J by 2 bases, leaving 5 bases between them. Germline values: CDR1 SGHAT, CDR2 FQNNGV. CDR3 length: 13 amino acids. The CDR3: CASSLEPAYEQYF. As DNA, the CDR3 is TGTGCCAGCAGCTTAGAACCAGCCTACGAGCAGTACTTC.

The chain has TRBV9 and TRBJ2-3; a possible D gene is TRBD1 (5 bases). The ends were cut back, 4 bases at V and 2 bases at J, with 8 bases in the middle. Germline V gene sequence: CDR1 SGDLS, CDR2 YYNGEE. The CDR3 length is 13 residues. The CDR3 loop is CASSPGHTDTQYF. For the CDR3, the DNA is TGTGCCAGCAGCCCCGGACACACAGATACGCAGTATTTT.

J is TRBJ1-2 and V is TRBV12-5; possible D gene TRBD1, 5 bases. Germline CDR1 is LGHNT and CDR2 is FRNRAP. V was pared by 4 bases and J by 14 bases, with 29 bases between. The CDR3 spans 16 residues. This CDR3 is CASGSNSQGPEKLWTF. CDR3 DNA: TGTGCTAGTGGTTCCAATTCTCAGGGCCCGGAAAAACTATGGACCTTC. Supplemented by reference TRBV12-5 and TRBJ1-2, the full variable domain reads DARVTQTPRHKVTEMGQEVTMRCQPILGHNTVFWYRQTMMQGLELLAYFRNRAPLDDSGMPKDRFSAEMPDATLATLKIQPSEPRDSAVYFCASGSNSQGPEKLWTFGSGTRLTVV.